This T cell receptor (beta chain) was captured in a study of graft-versus-host responses after intestinal transplantation. Looking at the study overall: Recipients uniformly received anti-thymocyte globulin induction, followed by tacrolimus and steroids for 3 to 4 years. Study-wide points: Early post-transplant HvG declines showed an association with peak circulating GvH clone levels. GvH clones were found in recipient marrow; some appeared first in ileum or blood.

Responders that carried the CFSE label, some 200,000 of them, were plated with some 200,000 irradiated, violet-dye-labeled stimulator cells. CD3+CD4+ and CD3+CD8+ responders that were proliferating and CFSE-low were sorted post-reaction. Germline lookup yields CDR1 MNHNY and CDR2 SVGAGI (reference sequence). CDR3 length equals 16 residues. The ends lost 2 bases at V and 3 bases at J; junction bases unmatched: 5. TCRdb's copy holds only in-frame clones and misses some; the assay was immunoSEQ multiplex PCR. The table lists 7,400 or so clones, around 29% of them singletons. The source of this sequence is a human patient who received an intestinal transplant. Here the sequenced sample was alloreactive CD8+ T cells from a mixed lymphocyte reaction culture, taken before intestinal transplant. This sample's subset: CFSE-low proliferating T cells sorted from roughly 6-day pre-transplant mixed lymphocyte reaction (GvH or HvG direction). The V gene is TRBV6-6, the J gene TRBJ2-5, with TRBD2 matching 11 bases. CDR3 nucleotides: TGTGCCAGCAGTTACAGGCTAGCGGGAGGCGAAGAGACCCAGTACTTC. Amino acids: CASSYRLAGGEETQYF.